These 14 T cell receptor beta chains share one sample of origin, sequenced in a study of identical twins. TCRdb recomputed calls from the 5' RACE reads with MiXCR, one row per CDR3 protein. The sample records about 240,000 distinct CDR3 sequences, roughly a tenth being singletons. The sequenced material came from memory T cells sorted from blood. These receptors all come from a man aged 45-65 years in good health.

Comments on this clonotype: With a much larger clone just one base away, this may be a read error. The final CDR3 position lacks the conserved phenylalanine or tryptophan, pointing to a likely read error. The chain links TRBV11-2 to TRBJ1-1, with D tentatively TRBD1 (6 bases). Trimming left V 5 bases short and J 4 bases short, with 14 bases between. Germline CDR1 is SGHAT and CDR2 is FQNNGV. The CDR3 loop spans 14 amino acids. CDR3 in amino acids: CASSAQGASTEAFY. The DNA for the CDR3 is TGTGCCAGCAGCGCACAGGGTGCGAGCACTGAAGCTTTCTAT.

There are a few counts of this clonotype. The CDR3 nucleotides read TGTGCCAGCTCCCGCTCGGGCTACGAGCAGTACTTC. It yields the protein CASSRSGYEQYF. The genes are TRBV18 and TRBJ2-7, with D uncertain. V shed 6 bases and J shed 3 bases, with 9 bases lying between them. Germline CDR1 reads KGHSH; CDR2 reads LQKENI. This CDR3 is built from 12 residues.

The V gene is TRBV4-3, the J gene TRBJ1-5, with D hard to call. Trimming left V 0 bases short and J 7 bases short, with 16 bases between. Germline lookup yields CDR1 LGHNA and CDR2 YSLEER. CDR3 length: 16 amino acids. CDR3 residues: CASSQDMWQERQPQHF. The CDR3 bases are TGCGCCAGCAGCCAAGATATGTGGCAGGAGCGCCAGCCCCAGCATTTT.

V usage is TRBV6-1 and J usage is TRBJ1-1, with D possibly matching TRBD1 (5 bases). CDR3 length: 12 amino acids. The germline gives CDR1 MNHNS, CDR2 SASEGT. Trimming stripped 7 bases from V and 3 bases from J, with 9 bases between. The CDR3 sequence: CASKGPYTEAFF. CDR3 nucleotide sequence: TGTGCCAGCAAGGGGCCTTACACTGAAGCTTTCTTT.

This clonotype was detected ten times or more. The chain combines TRBV28 with TRBJ2-1, with D possibly being TRBD1 or TRBD2 (5 bases each). The CDR3 has 16 residues. The germline gives CDR1 MDHEN, CDR2 SYDVKM. Trimming removed 5 bases at V and 2 bases at J, with 16 bases between. The CDR3 protein is CASSPWTGPTYNEQFF. The CDR3 DNA sequence: TGTGCCAGCAGTCCATGGACGGGACCTACCTACAATGAGCAGTTCTTC.

This clonotype was detected a few times. The chain is built from TRBV6-6 and TRBJ1-6; D remains unclear. The germline V gene encodes CDR1 MNHNY and CDR2 SVGAGI (reference sequence). V shed 0 bases and J shed 8 bases, with 5 bases lying between them. There are 13 residues in the CDR3. The CDR3 bases are TGTGCCAGCAGTTACTCGCGGGATTCACCCCTCCACTTT. This sequence encodes CASSYSRDSPLHF.

The chain joins TRBV20-1 to TRBJ2-3; no clear D. The CDR3 has 14 amino acids. Trimming shortened V by 5 bases and J by 1 base, and 13 bases separated the two germline ends. Germline V gene lookup returns CDR1 DFQATT and CDR2 SNEGSKA (reference sequence). The CDR3: CSASPAEGTDTQYF. CDR3 nucleotide sequence: TGCAGTGCTTCTCCAGCCGAGGGCACAGATACGCAGTATTTT.

This clonotype was observed at least ten times. The rearrangement joins TRBV5-6 to TRBJ2-5; D gene uncertain. CDR1 and CDR2 from the germline V gene are SGHDT and YYEEEE. The CDR3 runs to 15 residues. V was shortened by 4 bases and J by 3 bases, with 16 bases between the two germline ends. The DNA for the CDR3 is TGTGCCAGCAGCGTGCTAAGAAGGGATAAAGAGACCCAGTACTTC. As protein: CASSVLRRDKETQYF.

The sample holds a few counts of this clonotype. This chain links TRBV5-4 with TRBJ2-7; 7 positions match TRBD1. This CDR3 has 14 residues. Germline trimming cut 3 bases from V and 3 bases from J; bases unmatched to any gene: 6. CDR1 is SGHNT, CDR2 YYREEE, per germline (reference sequence). CDR3 loop: CASSSGTAVYEQYF. The CDR3 DNA sequence: TGTGCCAGCAGCTCCGGGACAGCAGTCTACGAGCAGTACTTC.

This clonotype was seen a few times. CDR3 protein: CASSLPGPQTEAFF. CDR3 sequence (DNA): TGTGCCAGCAGCTTACCGGGCCCCCAAACTGAAGCTTTCTTT. The rearrangement links TRBV6-5 to TRBJ1-1, with D unresolved. The CDR3 has 14 amino acids. Germline lookup yields CDR1 MNHEY and CDR2 SVGAGI. The ends were cut back, 6 bases at V and 5 bases at J, with 16 bases in the middle.

This chain links TRBV28 with TRBJ1-5; D call uncertain. V lost 8 bases to trimming and J lost 2 bases, with 13 bases between them. CDR1 is MDHEN and CDR2 is SYDVKM in the germline V gene. This CDR3 comprises 14 residues. CDR3 residues: CASGSSGGNQPQHF. The CDR3 DNA reads TGTGCCAGCGGCTCCTCCGGGGGCAATCAGCCCCAGCATTTT.

J is TRBJ2-6 and V is TRBV28, with D perhaps matching TRBD1 or TRBD2 (6 bases each). The CDR3 totals 19 residues. The ends were cut back, 2 bases at V and 0 bases at J, with 17 bases in the middle. CDR1 MDHEN and CDR2 SYDVKM come from the germline V gene. The CDR3 is CASSLRRGGGISGANVLTF. CDR3 nucleotide sequence: TGTGCCAGCAGTTTACGAAGAGGGGGAGGAATCTCTGGGGCCAACGTCCTGACTTTC.

The table lists this clonotype with a few counts. V gene TRBV28 combines with J gene TRBJ2-7, with a weak D call TRBD2 (5 bases). V was shortened by 4 bases and J by 2 bases, with 15 bases between the two germline ends. CDR1 MDHEN and CDR2 SYDVKM come from the germline V gene. The CDR3 sequence is 15 residues long. CDR3 sequence reads: CASSSPPRGAYEQYF. CDR3 DNA sequence: TGTGCCAGCAGTTCTCCCCCCCGGGGAGCCTACGAGCAGTACTTC.

This clonotype has ten or more counts. Sequence at one end of the junction differs from germline and may be a read error. V usage is TRBV7-7 and J usage is TRBJ2-7; tentatively, D is TRBD1 (6 bases). CDR1 and CDR2 (germline): SSHAT, FNYEAQ (reference sequence). The CDR3 loop spans 16 amino acids. CDR3 DNA: TGTGCTAGCAGCCCGGGCGCGGTCGGACAGTCCTACGAGCAGTACTTC. Its protein is CASSPGAVGQSYEQYF.